A selection of T cell receptor beta chains follows, all from one sample in a study of molecular identifiers for immune sequencing clone quantification. TCRdb re-analysed the PCR reads in MiXCR, keeping a single row per CDR3 protein. Of a few hundred thousand distinct CDR3 sequences in the sample, roughly 24% were seen once. The sequencing input was naive CD8+ T cells from blood, with Jurkat cell RNA spiked in. The receptor source for this set is a human donor in good health. Some libraries in this study had Jurkat cell RNA spiked in. Both conserved end residues are part of each CDR3. Fields, in order: J gene, D gene, V gene, clone size, CDR3 protein, CDR3 DNA. A D gene is named only where the DNA matches it firmly. Size is stated for part of the rows, as once, few or many counts, or as a class when the clone is expanded.

J gene: TRBJ2-7; D gene: TRBD1; V gene: TRBV12-3/TRBV12-4; clone size: NA; CDR3 protein: CAGRGTGNYEQYF; CDR3 DNA: TGTGCCGGCAGGGGGACAGGGAACTACGAGCAGTACTTC
J gene: TRBJ2-5; D gene: NA; V gene: TRBV5-4; clone size: few; CDR3 protein: CASSLAVSKETQYF; CDR3 DNA: TGTGCCAGCAGCTTGGCGGTCAGTAAAGAGACCCAGTACTTC
J gene: TRBJ2-5; D gene: NA; V gene: TRBV6-6; clone size: NA; CDR3 protein: CASTTSLRREAQYF; CDR3 DNA: TGTGCCAGCACCACCAGCTTGCGCCGAGAGGCCCAGTACTTC
J gene: TRBJ2-7; D gene: TRBD2; V gene: TRBV6-6; clone size: few; CDR3 protein: CASSYSGAGGNEQYF; CDR3 DNA: TGTGCCAGCAGTTACTCAGGCGCGGGAGGCAACGAGCAGTACTTC
J gene: TRBJ1-5; D gene: NA; V gene: TRBV6-6; clone size: many; CDR3 protein: CAAEGTDSNQPQHF; CDR3 DNA: TGTGCCGCCGAGGGCACCGATAGCAATCAGCCCCAGCATTTT
J gene: TRBJ1-1; D gene: NA; V gene: TRBV27; clone size: few; CDR3 protein: CASSLFGAREAFF; CDR3 DNA: TGTGCCAGCAGTCTCTTTGGGGCACGTGAAGCTTTCTTT
J gene: TRBJ1-4; D gene: NA; V gene: TRBV4-3; clone size: NA; CDR3 protein: CASSQDRRGTASF; CDR3 DNA: TGCGCCAGCAGCCAAGATAGAAGGGGGACGGCGAGTTTT
J gene: TRBJ1-1; D gene: TRBD1; V gene: TRBV7-9; clone size: few; CDR3 protein: CASSLTGANTEAFF; CDR3 DNA: TGTGCCAGCAGCCTAACAGGGGCTAACACTGAAGCTTTCTTT
J gene: TRBJ1-3; D gene: NA; V gene: TRBV27; clone size: NA; CDR3 protein: CASRVRGGSGNTIYF; CDR3 DNA: TGTGCCAGCAGGGTTAGGGGAGGCTCTGGAAACACCATATATTTT
J gene: TRBJ1-1; D gene: TRBD1; V gene: TRBV4-1; clone size: few; CDR3 protein: CASSQMTGGTEAFF; CDR3 DNA: TGCGCCAGCAGCCAAATGACAGGGGGGACTGAAGCTTTCTTT
J gene: TRBJ2-3; D gene: TRBD2; V gene: TRBV13; clone size: few; CDR3 protein: CASRLAGGVTDTQYF; CDR3 DNA: TGTGCCAGCCGGCTAGCGGGGGGGGTGACAGATACGCAGTATTTT
J gene: TRBJ2-2; D gene: TRBD2; V gene: TRBV24-1; clone size: few; CDR3 protein: CATQPKTSGSALKELFF; CDR3 DNA: TGTGCCACCCAACCCAAGACTAGCGGGAGTGCCTTGAAGGAGCTGTTTTTT
J gene: TRBJ2-3; D gene: NA; V gene: TRBV4-3; clone size: many; CDR3 protein: CASSQDMDRRTDTQYF; CDR3 DNA: TGCGCCAGCAGCCAAGACATGGACCGGCGCACAGATACGCAGTATTTT
J gene: TRBJ2-7; D gene: NA; V gene: TRBV4-1; clone size: few; CDR3 protein: CASSQRLNYYEQYF; CDR3 DNA: TGCGCCAGCAGCCAACGGCTAAATTACTACGAGCAGTACTTC
J gene: TRBJ2-7; D gene: TRBD2; V gene: TRBV5-3; clone size: many; CDR3 protein: CASSWGLAGGYEQYF; CDR3 DNA: TGTGCCAGCAGCTGGGGACTAGCGGGGGGGTACGAGCAGTACTTC
J gene: TRBJ2-5; D gene: TRBD2; V gene: TRBV5-1; clone size: many; CDR3 protein: CASSPLMGGDLETQYF; CDR3 DNA: TGCGCCAGCAGCCCTCTGATGGGGGGGGATTTGGAGACCCAGTACTTC
J gene: TRBJ1-5; D gene: TRBD1; V gene: TRBV19; clone size: few; CDR3 protein: CASGQGNQPQHF; CDR3 DNA: TGTGCCAGTGGACAGGGGAATCAGCCCCAGCATTTT
J gene: TRBJ2-5; D gene: NA; V gene: TRBV2; clone size: NA; CDR3 protein: CASSGQDPGETQYF; CDR3 DNA: TGTGCCAGCAGTGGACAGGATCCGGGGGAGACCCAGTACTTC
J gene: TRBJ2-2; D gene: NA; V gene: TRBV30; clone size: few; CDR3 protein: CAWSERYTGELFF; CDR3 DNA: TGTGCCTGGAGTGAAAGGTACACCGGGGAGCTGTTTTTT
J gene: TRBJ1-5; D gene: NA; V gene: TRBV2; clone size: few; CDR3 protein: CASSEGQGPQPQHF; CDR3 DNA: TGTGCCAGCAGTGAAGGGCAGGGGCCTCAGCCCCAGCATTTT
J gene: TRBJ2-4; D gene: NA; V gene: TRBV12-3/TRBV12-4; clone size: NA; CDR3 protein: CASSTDEGAKNIQYF; CDR3 DNA: TGTGCCAGCAGCACCGACGAGGGGGCCAAAAACATTCAGTACTTC
J gene: TRBJ1-2; D gene: TRBD1; V gene: TRBV7-9; clone size: NA; CDR3 protein: CASSSRTGGALDGYTF; CDR3 DNA: TGTGCCAGCAGCTCGAGGACAGGGGGCGCGCTTGATGGCTACACCTTC
J gene: TRBJ1-1; D gene: NA; V gene: TRBV20-1; clone size: few; CDR3 protein: CSAGGSWEACF; CDR3 DNA: TGCAGTGCTGGTGGGTCGTGGGAAGCTTGCTTT
J gene: TRBJ2-7; D gene: NA; V gene: TRBV7-6; clone size: many; CDR3 protein: CASSLSPGISVEQYF; CDR3 DNA: TGTGCCAGCAGCTTAAGTCCGGGGATAAGTGTCGAGCAGTACTTC
J gene: TRBJ2-3; D gene: NA; V gene: TRBV12-3/TRBV12-4; clone size: NA; CDR3 protein: CASRPAHDRRADTQYF; CDR3 DNA: TGTGCCAGCAGACCTGCACACGACAGGAGAGCCGATACGCAGTATTTT
J gene: TRBJ1-2; D gene: NA; V gene: TRBV7-9; clone size: many; CDR3 protein: CAAAFYNYGYTF; CDR3 DNA: TGTGCCGCAGCTTTTTACAACTATGGCTACACCTTC
J gene: TRBJ2-3; D gene: NA; V gene: TRBV7-2; clone size: many; CDR3 protein: CASSRGVTDTQYF; CDR3 DNA: TGTGCCAGCAGCCGCGGGGTGACAGATACGCAGTATTTT
J gene: TRBJ1-1; D gene: TRBD1; V gene: TRBV7-6; clone size: NA; CDR3 protein: CVSSLQPQGMNTEAFF; CDR3 DNA: TGTGTCAGCAGCTTGCAGCCACAGGGGATGAACACTGAGGCTTTCTTT
J gene: TRBJ2-2; D gene: NA; V gene: TRBV19; clone size: few; CDR3 protein: CASSMGGGAGELFF; CDR3 DNA: TGTGCCAGTAGTATGGGAGGAGGGGCCGGGGAGCTGTTTTTT
J gene: TRBJ2-3; D gene: NA; V gene: TRBV20-1; clone size: NA; CDR3 protein: CSAWDQGLLSTDTQYF; CDR3 DNA: TGCAGTGCTTGGGATCAGGGACTCCTTAGCACAGATACGCAGTATTTT
J gene: TRBJ1-2; D gene: TRBD1; V gene: TRBV5-4; clone size: few; CDR3 protein: CAGRGRGLNYGYTF; CDR3 DNA: TGTGCCGGAAGGGGGCGAGGACTTAACTATGGCTACACCTTC
J gene: TRBJ2-7; D gene: NA; V gene: TRBV6-1; clone size: few; CDR3 protein: CACDRPTHEQYF; CDR3 DNA: TGTGCCTGCGATAGGCCTACCCACGAGCAGTACTTC
J gene: TRBJ2-1; D gene: TRBD1; V gene: TRBV7-3; clone size: few; CDR3 protein: CASSSTGGYNEQFF; CDR3 DNA: TGTGCCAGCAGCTCCACAGGGGGCTACAATGAGCAGTTCTTC
J gene: TRBJ1-2; D gene: TRBD1; V gene: TRBV13; clone size: many; CDR3 protein: CASTSGTGENYGYTF; CDR3 DNA: TGTGCCAGCACCTCCGGGACAGGAGAGAACTATGGCTACACCTTC
J gene: TRBJ1-5; D gene: NA; V gene: TRBV28; clone size: many; CDR3 protein: CASSLDTLNQPQHF; CDR3 DNA: TGTGCCAGCAGTTTAGACACCTTAAATCAGCCCCAGCATTTT
J gene: TRBJ2-7; D gene: NA; V gene: TRBV5-3; clone size: NA; CDR3 protein: CASSSMDGTYEQYF; CDR3 DNA: TGTGCCAGCAGCTCAATGGACGGAACCTACGAGCAGTACTTC
J gene: TRBJ2-7; D gene: NA; V gene: TRBV4-3; clone size: few; CDR3 protein: CARGGHRSLYEQYF; CDR3 DNA: TGCGCCAGGGGGGGACACAGGTCCCTCTACGAGCAGTACTTC
J gene: TRBJ2-5; D gene: NA; V gene: TRBV7-9; clone size: NA; CDR3 protein: CARSRTPGHETQYF; CDR3 DNA: TGTGCCCGCAGCCGAACACCGGGGCATGAGACCCAGTACTTC
J gene: TRBJ1-1; D gene: NA; V gene: TRBV12-3/TRBV12-4; clone size: few; CDR3 protein: CASSRGQTGTEAFF; CDR3 DNA: TGTGCCAGCAGCAGAGGACAGACGGGAACTGAAGCTTTCTTT
J gene: TRBJ1-1; D gene: NA; V gene: TRBV12-5; clone size: few; CDR3 protein: CASGLTVYTEAFF; CDR3 DNA: TGTGCTAGTGGTTTGACGGTCTACACTGAAGCTTTCTTT
J gene: TRBJ2-1; D gene: NA; V gene: TRBV20-1; clone size: NA; CDR3 protein: CSAPGSASNEQFF; CDR3 DNA: TGCAGTGCCCCAGGATCAGCGTCAAATGAGCAGTTCTTC
J gene: TRBJ2-7; D gene: TRBD2; V gene: TRBV5-6; clone size: NA; CDR3 protein: CASSRPGASGGYEQYF; CDR3 DNA: TGTGCCAGCAGCAGACCCGGGGCTAGCGGGGGCTACGAGCAGTACTTC
J gene: TRBJ1-2; D gene: NA; V gene: TRBV27; clone size: few; CDR3 protein: CASSFSSLNGYTF; CDR3 DNA: TGTGCCAGCAGTTTCTCATCGCTGAATGGCTACACCTTC
J gene: TRBJ2-3; D gene: TRBD2; V gene: TRBV25-1; clone size: NA; CDR3 protein: CASSATSGAAGTQYF; CDR3 DNA: TGTGCCAGCAGCGCGACTAGCGGAGCAGCAGGGACGCAGTATTTT
J gene: TRBJ1-1; D gene: NA; V gene: TRBV12-3/TRBV12-4; clone size: few; CDR3 protein: CASSPTSLMNTEAFF; CDR3 DNA: TGTGCCAGCAGTCCCACATCTCTTATGAACACTGAAGCTTTCTTT
J gene: TRBJ2-3; D gene: NA; V gene: TRBV19; clone size: many; CDR3 protein: CASSRVGTDTQYF; CDR3 DNA: TGTGCCAGTAGCAGGGTTGGCACAGATACGCAGTATTTT
J gene: TRBJ2-7; D gene: NA; V gene: TRBV11-2; clone size: NA; CDR3 protein: CASSLVRLALDEQYF; CDR3 DNA: TGTGCCAGCAGCTTAGTGCGGTTGGCGCTCGACGAGCAGTACTTC
J gene: TRBJ2-1; D gene: NA; V gene: TRBV7-9; clone size: NA; CDR3 protein: CASSLAGWAHNEQFF; CDR3 DNA: TGTGCCAGCAGCTTAGCGGGGTGGGCCCACAATGAGCAGTTCTTC
J gene: TRBJ2-4; D gene: NA; V gene: TRBV7-2; clone size: NA; CDR3 protein: CASRPELSKNIQYF; CDR3 DNA: TGTGCCAGCAGACCAGAACTGAGCAAAAACATTCAGTACTTC
J gene: TRBJ2-7; D gene: NA; V gene: TRBV30; clone size: few; CDR3 protein: CAWSYSYEQYF; CDR3 DNA: TGTGCCTGGAGTTACAGCTACGAGCAGTACTTC
J gene: TRBJ2-7; D gene: NA; V gene: TRBV29-1; clone size: few; CDR3 protein: CSVKGPWDNSYEQYF; CDR3 DNA: TGCAGCGTTAAGGGACCGTGGGACAACTCCTACGAGCAGTACTTC